Shown below are 5 T cell receptor beta chains from a single sample sequenced in a study of blood T cell repertoires in COVID-19. Profiled with immunoSEQ multiplex PCR; TCRdb holds only in-frame clones, not every one. The sample has more than 45,000 clones, 70% to 90% seen once. Sequenced input: peripheral blood. The receptors were gathered from a man in his fifties or sixties with acute or convalescent COVID-19.

The rearrangement links TRBV6-6 to TRBJ2-7; 7 bases map to TRBD1. V gave up 5 bases and J gave up 1 base; unmatched junction bases: 5. The CDR3 is 14 residues long. Germline CDR1 reads MNHNY; CDR2 reads SVGAGI (reference sequence). The DNA of the CDR3 is TGTGCCAGCAGTCATCGGGACAGATCCTACGAGCAGTACTTC. It translates to CASSHRDRSYEQYF.

In this sample, this clone turned up a few times. The chain recombines TRBV19 with TRBJ1-3; no reliable D call. CDR1 is LNHDA, CDR2 SQIVND, per germline (reference sequence). This CDR3 region has 15 residues. The ends were cut back, 6 bases at V and 4 bases at J, with 16 bases in the middle. Written as DNA, the CDR3 is TGTGCCAGTAGCGCGGGATCTACGACAGGAAACACCATATATTTT. Its translation: CASSAGSTTGNTIYF.

This chain connects TRBV4-3 to TRBJ1-2; 12 bases fit TRBD1. There are 16 residues in the CDR3. Per the germline V gene, CDR1 is LGHNA and CDR2 is YSLEER. Trimming took 1 base from V and 4 from J; bases not matched to a gene: 4. The CDR3 bases are TGCGCCAGCAGCCAAGGGGGACAGGGGGCCTCCTATGGCTACACCTTC. Protein product: CASSQGGQGASYGYTF.

This chain connects TRBV15 to TRBJ2-1; 10 bases fit TRBD2. V lost 0 bases to trimming and J lost 8 bases; unmatched junction nucleotides: 7. Germline CDR1 LNHNV, CDR2 YYDKDF (reference sequence). The CDR3 consists of 16 residues. The CDR3, as DNA: TGTGCCACCAGCAGAGATCGGAGCGGGAGGGTGGATGAGCAGTTCTTC. Translating it yields CATSRDRSGRVDEQFF.

V and J are TRBV2 and TRBJ2-1, with no clear D. Germline values: CDR1 SNHLY, CDR2 FYNNEI. The CDR3 sequence is 14 residues long. Trimming took off 0 bases at V and 6 bases at J, with 9 bases between the two ends. The CDR3 coding sequence is TGTGCCAGCAGTGAAGCACCCCTAAGCAATGAGCAGTTCTTC. This gives the protein CASSEAPLSNEQFF.